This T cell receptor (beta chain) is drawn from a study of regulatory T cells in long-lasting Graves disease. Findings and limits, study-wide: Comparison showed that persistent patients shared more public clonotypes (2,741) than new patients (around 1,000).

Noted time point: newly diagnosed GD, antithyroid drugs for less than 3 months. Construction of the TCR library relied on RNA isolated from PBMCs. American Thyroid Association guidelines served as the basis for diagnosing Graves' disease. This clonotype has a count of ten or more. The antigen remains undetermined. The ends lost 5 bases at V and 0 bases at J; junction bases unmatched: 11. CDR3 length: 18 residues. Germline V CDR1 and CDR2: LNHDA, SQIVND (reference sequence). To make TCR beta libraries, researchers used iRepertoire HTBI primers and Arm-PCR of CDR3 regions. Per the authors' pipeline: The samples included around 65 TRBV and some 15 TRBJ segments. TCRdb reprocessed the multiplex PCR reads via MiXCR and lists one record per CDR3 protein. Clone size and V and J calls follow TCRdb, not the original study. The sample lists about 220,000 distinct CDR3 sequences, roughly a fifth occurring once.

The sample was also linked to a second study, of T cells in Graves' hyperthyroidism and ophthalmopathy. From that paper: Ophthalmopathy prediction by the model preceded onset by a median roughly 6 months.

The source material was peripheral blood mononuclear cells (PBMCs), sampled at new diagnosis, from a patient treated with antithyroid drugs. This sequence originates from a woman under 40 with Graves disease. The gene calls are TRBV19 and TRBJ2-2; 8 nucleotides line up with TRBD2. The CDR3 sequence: CASSGTGTSPSNTGELFF. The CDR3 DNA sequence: TGTGCCAGTAGTGGAACCGGGACTAGTCCATCGAACACCGGGGAGCTGTTTTTT.